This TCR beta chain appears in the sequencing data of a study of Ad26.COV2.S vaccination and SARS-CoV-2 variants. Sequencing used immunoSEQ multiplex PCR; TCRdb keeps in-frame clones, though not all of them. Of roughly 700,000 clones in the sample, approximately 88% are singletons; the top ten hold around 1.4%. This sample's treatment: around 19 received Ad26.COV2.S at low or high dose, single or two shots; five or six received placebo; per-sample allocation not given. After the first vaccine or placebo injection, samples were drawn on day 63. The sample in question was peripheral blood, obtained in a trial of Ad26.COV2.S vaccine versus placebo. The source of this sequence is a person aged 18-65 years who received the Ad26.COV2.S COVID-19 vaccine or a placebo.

Here the CDR3 DNA reads TGTGCCAGCAGCTGGGGCAGGGAGTTGTACAATGAGCAGTTCTTC. This codes for CASSWGRELYNEQFF. The gene calls are TRBV13 and TRBJ2-1, with D possibly being TRBD1 or TRBD2 (5 bases each). From germline, CDR1 is PRHDT and CDR2 FYEKMQ (reference sequence). This CDR3 has 15 amino acids. V was cut by 4 bases and J by 4 bases, with 14 bases left in between.